This T cell receptor (beta chain) comes out of a study of blood T cell repertoires in COVID-19. Overall study: Specimens from acute and convalescent COVID-19 originated in the United States, Italy and Spain. The analysed material was cDNA or gDNA that came from T cells, B-cell-depleted T cells, or PBMCs.

Looked up from germline, CDR1 is SGHTA and CDR2 is FQGNSA. V was pared by 3 bases and J by 3 bases, with 4 bases of the junction left unmatched. The CDR3 extends over 15 amino acids. Repertoires were generated with immunoSEQ multiplex PCR, while TCRdb's copy carries only in-frame clones and drops some. Here the sample spans 100,000 to 150,000 clones, just under 80% being singletons. The V and J genes are TRBV7-2 and TRBJ2-1, with 8 bases fitting TRBD2. Sequencing was done on a sample of peripheral blood. The clonotype originates from a human donor in a cohort sampled during active COVID-19. The CDR3, as DNA: TGTGCCAGCAGCTTCGGGAGGGCCCGCTACAATGAGCAGTTCTTC. Protein: CASSFGRARYNEQFF.